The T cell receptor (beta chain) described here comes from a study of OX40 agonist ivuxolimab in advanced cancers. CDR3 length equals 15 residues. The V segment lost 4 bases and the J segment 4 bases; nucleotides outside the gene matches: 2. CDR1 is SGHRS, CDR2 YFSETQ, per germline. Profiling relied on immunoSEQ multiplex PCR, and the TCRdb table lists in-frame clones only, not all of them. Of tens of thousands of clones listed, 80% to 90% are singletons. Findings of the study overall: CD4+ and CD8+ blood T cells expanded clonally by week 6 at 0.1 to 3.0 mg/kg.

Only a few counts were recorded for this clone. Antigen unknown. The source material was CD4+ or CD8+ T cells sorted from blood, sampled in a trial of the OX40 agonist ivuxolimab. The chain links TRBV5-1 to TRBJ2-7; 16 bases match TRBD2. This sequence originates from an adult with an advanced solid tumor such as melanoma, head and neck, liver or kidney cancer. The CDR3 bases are TGCGCCAGCAGCGGGACTAGCGGGGGGGTATACGAGCAGTACTTC. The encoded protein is CASSGTSGGVYEQYF.